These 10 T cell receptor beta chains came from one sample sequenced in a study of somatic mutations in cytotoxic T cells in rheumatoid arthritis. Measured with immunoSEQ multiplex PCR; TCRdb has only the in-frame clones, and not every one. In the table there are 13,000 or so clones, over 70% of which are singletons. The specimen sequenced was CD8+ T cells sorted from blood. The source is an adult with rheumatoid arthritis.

CDR3 in amino acids: CASSREEAQYNEQFF. The CDR3 DNA follows: TGTGCCAGTAGTCGCGAGGAGGCCCAGTACAATGAGCAGTTCTTC. V usage is TRBV19 and J usage is TRBJ2-1, with TRBD2 as a possible D gene (5 bases). CDR1 and CDR2 (germline): LNHDA, SQIVND (reference sequence). V shed 5 bases and J shed 4 bases, with 15 bases lying between them. The CDR3 is 15 residues long. The whole variable domain, remainder taken from reference TRBV19 and TRBJ2-1, is DGGITQSPKYLFRKEGQNVTLSCEQNLNHDAMYWYRQDPGQGLRLIYYSQIVNDFQKGDIAEGYSVSREKKESFPLTVTSAQKNPTAFYLCASSREEAQYNEQFFGPGTRLTVL.

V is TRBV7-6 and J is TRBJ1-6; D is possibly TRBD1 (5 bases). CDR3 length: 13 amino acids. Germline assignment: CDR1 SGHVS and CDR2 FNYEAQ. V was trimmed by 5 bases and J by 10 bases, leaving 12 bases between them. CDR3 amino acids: CASSPRTNSPLHF. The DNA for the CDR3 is TGTGCCAGCAGCCCCAGGACAAACTCACCCCTCCACTTT.

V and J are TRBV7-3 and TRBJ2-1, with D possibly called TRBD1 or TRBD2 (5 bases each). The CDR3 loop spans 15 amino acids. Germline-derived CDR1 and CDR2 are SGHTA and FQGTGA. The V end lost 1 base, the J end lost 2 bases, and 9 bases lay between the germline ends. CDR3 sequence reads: CASSLMGEPYNEQFF. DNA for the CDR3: TGTGCCAGCAGCTTAATGGGGGAGCCCTACAATGAGCAGTTCTTC.

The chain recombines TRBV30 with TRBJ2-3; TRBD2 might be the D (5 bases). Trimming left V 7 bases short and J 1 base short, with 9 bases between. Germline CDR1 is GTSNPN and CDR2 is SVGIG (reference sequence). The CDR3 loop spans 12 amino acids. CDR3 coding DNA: TGTGCCTTGGACTGGGGCACAGATACGCAGTATTTT. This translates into CALDWGTDTQYF.

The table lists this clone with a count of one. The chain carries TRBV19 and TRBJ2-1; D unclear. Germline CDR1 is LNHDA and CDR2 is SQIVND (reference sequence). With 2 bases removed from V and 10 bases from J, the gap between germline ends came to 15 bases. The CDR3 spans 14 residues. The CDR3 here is CASSIFRAQGEQFF. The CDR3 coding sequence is TGTGCCAGTAGTATATTCCGGGCCCAAGGGGAGCAGTTCTTC.

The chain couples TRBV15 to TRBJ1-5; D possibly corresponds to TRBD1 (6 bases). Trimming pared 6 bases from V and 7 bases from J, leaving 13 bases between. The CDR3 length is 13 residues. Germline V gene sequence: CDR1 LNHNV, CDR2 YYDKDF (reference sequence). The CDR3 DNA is TGTGCCACCAGTATCGCAGGGGTCCAGCCCCAGCATTTT. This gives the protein CATSIAGVQPQHF.

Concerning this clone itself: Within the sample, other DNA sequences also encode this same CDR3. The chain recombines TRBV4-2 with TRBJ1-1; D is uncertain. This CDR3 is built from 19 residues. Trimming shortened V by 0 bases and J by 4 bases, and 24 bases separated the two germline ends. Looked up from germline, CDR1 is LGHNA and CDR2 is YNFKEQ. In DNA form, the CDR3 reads TGTGCCAGCAGCCAAGAAGCGGGAGAAAGCTTCAGGCTAGGCACTGAAGCTTTCTTT. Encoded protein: CASSQEAGESFRLGTEAFF.

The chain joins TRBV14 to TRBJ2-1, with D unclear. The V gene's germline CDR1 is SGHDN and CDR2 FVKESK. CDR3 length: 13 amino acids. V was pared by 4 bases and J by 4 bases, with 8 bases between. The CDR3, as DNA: TGTGCCAGCAGCCTCGGCGTATACAATGAGCAGTTCTTC. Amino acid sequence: CASSLGVYNEQFF. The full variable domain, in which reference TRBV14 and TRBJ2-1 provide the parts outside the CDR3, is EAGVTQFPSHSVIEKGQTVTLRCDPISGHDNLYWYRRVMGKEIKFLLHFVKESKQDESGMPNNRFLAERTGGTYSTLKVQPAELEDSGVYFCASSLGVYNEQFFGPGTRLTVL.

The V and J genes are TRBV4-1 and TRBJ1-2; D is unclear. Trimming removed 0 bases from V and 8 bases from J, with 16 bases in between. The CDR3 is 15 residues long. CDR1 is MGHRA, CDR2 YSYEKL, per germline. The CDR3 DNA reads TGCGCCAGCAGCCAAGATCCGGCCTTGTGGGTGGGCTACACCTTC. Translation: CASSQDPALWVGYTF.

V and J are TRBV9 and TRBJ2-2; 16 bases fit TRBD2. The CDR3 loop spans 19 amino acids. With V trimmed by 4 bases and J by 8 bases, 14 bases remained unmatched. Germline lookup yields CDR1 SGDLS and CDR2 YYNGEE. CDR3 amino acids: CASSSDPGTSGRAWGELFF. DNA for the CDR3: TGTGCCAGCAGCTCGGACCCGGGGACTAGCGGGAGGGCCTGGGGGGAGCTGTTTTTT.